This TCR beta chain was sequenced during a study of control samples from healthy donors and cancer patients. TCRdb keeps only in-frame clones here, not all; method: immunoSEQ multiplex PCR. In the table there are roughly 160,000 clones, approximately 86% of which are singletons. This CDR3 has 13 residues. V gave up 6 bases and J gave up 5 bases, with 13 bases separating them. Germline values: CDR1 MNHEY, CDR2 SVGAGI. This sequence originates from a young woman in good health. The sample consisted of blood. V is TRBV6-5 and J is TRBJ1-1; weak D call: TRBD1 (5 bases). CDR3 protein: CASSLMGVTEAFF. The CDR3 region has the DNA TGTGCCAGCAGCCTAATGGGGGTTACTGAAGCTTTCTTT.